The 9 T cell receptor beta chains in this list originate from one sample, sequenced in a study of T cells in Graves' hyperthyroidism and ophthalmopathy. Authors of the study amplified TCR beta CDR3 regions from RNA transcripts. The HTBI set primed first-round TCR CDR3 RT-PCR. One entry per CDR3 protein, called by TCRdb with MiXCR from the multiplex PCR reads. The sample records 450,000 to 550,000 distinct CDR3 sequences, roughly a quarter being singletons. The sample taken for sequencing was blood. The receptors come from a woman aged 25-40 years with Graves' ophthalmopathy.

V and J are TRBV5-1 and TRBJ1-1; TRBD1 agrees at 8 bases. J lost 5 bases, V lost 6 bases, and 6 bases had no gene match. The CDR3 runs to 13 residues. Per the germline V gene, CDR1 is SGHRS and CDR2 is YFSETQ. In DNA form, the CDR3 reads TGCGCCAGCACCACACAGGGGGAAACTGAAGCTTTCTTT. It translates to CASTTQGETEAFF.

This clonotype was observed many times. A read error may produce the germline difference seen at one junction end. The chain has TRBV19 and TRBJ1-5; unclear D gene. The germline gives CDR1 LNHDA, CDR2 SQIVND (reference sequence). This CDR3 has 15 amino acids. The CDR3: CTSRSWFGEDQPQHF. The CDR3, as DNA: TGTACCAGTAGATCCTGGTTTGGGGAAGATCAGCCCCAGCATTTT.

V usage is TRBV12-3 or TRBV12-4 and J usage is TRBJ1-5; D might be TRBD1 (6 bases). The CDR3 consists of 12 residues. Trimming took off 6 bases at V and 7 bases at J, with 10 bases between the two ends. The CDR3 DNA is TGTGCCAGCAGCTCAGGGGTCCAGCCCCAGCATTTT. This codes for CASSSGVQPQHF.

CDR3 amino acids: CASSTFWTDGNTIYF. DNA of the CDR3: TGTGCCAGCAGTACCTTTTGGACGGACGGAAACACCATATATTTT. This chain connects TRBV6-2 or TRBV6-3 to TRBJ1-3; no reliable D call. The CDR3 is 15 amino acids. Germline assignment: CDR1 MNHEY and CDR2 SVGEGT. Trimming cost V 5 bases and J 4 bases, with 15 bases left between them.

This chain links TRBV20-1 with TRBJ2-4, with a tentative D call TRBD1 (5 bases). Germline values: CDR1 DFQATT, CDR2 SNEGSKA (reference sequence). V was pared by 1 base and J by 2 bases, with 9 bases between. This CDR3 is 14 amino acids long. The CDR3 loop is CSARVLDTKNIQYF. In DNA, the CDR3 is TGCAGTGCTAGAGTATTGGACACCAAAAACATTCAGTACTTC.

This clonotype was seen more than once but under ten times. At one end the junction does not follow the germline gene, possibly because of a read error. The rearrangement joins TRBV4-1 to TRBJ2-2; 11 bases match TRBD2. The CDR3 loop spans 17 amino acids. The germline V gene has CDR1 MGHRA and CDR2 YSYEKL. The CDR3 region has the DNA TGCGCCAGCAGCCCGATGGGACTAGCGGTTAACACCGGGGAGTTGTTTTTT. Protein product: CASSPMGLAVNTGELFF.

The CDR3 coding sequence is TGTGCCACCAGCAGAGAGGTCTCAAGGCTGGCTGAAGCTTTCTTT. It specifies CATSREVSRLAEAFF. The V call is TRBV15, the J call TRBJ1-1; D call uncertain. CDR1 is LNHNV and CDR2 is YYDKDF in the germline V gene (reference sequence). This CDR3 is 15 amino acids long. With 0 bases removed from V and 6 bases from J, the gap between germline ends came to 14 bases. Complete variable domain (other parts from reference TRBV15 and TRBJ1-1): DAMVIQNPRYQVTQFGKPVTLSCSQTLNHNVMYWYQQKSSQAPKLLFHYYDKDFNNEADTPDNFQSRRPNTSFCFLDIRSPGLGDTAMYLCATSREVSRLAEAFFGQGTRLTVV.

This clonotype was detected a few times. This chain connects TRBV6-5 to TRBJ2-7, with 7 bases fitting TRBD1. Trimming cost V 4 bases and J 2 bases; bases outside gene matches: 11. This CDR3 has 16 amino acids. Germline CDR1 reads MNHEY; CDR2 reads SVGAGI. The DNA of the CDR3 is TGTGCCAGCAGTTCATTACCGGGACAGAAGACCTACGAGCAGTACTTC. Amino acids: CASSSLPGQKTYEQYF.

This sequence joins TRBV14 and TRBJ2-7; TRBD1 aligns across 10 bases. This CDR3 has 15 amino acids. Germline lookup yields CDR1 SGHDN and CDR2 FVKESK. The V gene end was trimmed by 5 bases and the J gene end by 5 bases; junction bases not matched to a gene: 9. CDR3 sequence (DNA): TGTGCCAGCAGCGCACCGGGACAGGGGCTCAACGAGCAGTACTTC. Protein product: CASSAPGQGLNEQYF.